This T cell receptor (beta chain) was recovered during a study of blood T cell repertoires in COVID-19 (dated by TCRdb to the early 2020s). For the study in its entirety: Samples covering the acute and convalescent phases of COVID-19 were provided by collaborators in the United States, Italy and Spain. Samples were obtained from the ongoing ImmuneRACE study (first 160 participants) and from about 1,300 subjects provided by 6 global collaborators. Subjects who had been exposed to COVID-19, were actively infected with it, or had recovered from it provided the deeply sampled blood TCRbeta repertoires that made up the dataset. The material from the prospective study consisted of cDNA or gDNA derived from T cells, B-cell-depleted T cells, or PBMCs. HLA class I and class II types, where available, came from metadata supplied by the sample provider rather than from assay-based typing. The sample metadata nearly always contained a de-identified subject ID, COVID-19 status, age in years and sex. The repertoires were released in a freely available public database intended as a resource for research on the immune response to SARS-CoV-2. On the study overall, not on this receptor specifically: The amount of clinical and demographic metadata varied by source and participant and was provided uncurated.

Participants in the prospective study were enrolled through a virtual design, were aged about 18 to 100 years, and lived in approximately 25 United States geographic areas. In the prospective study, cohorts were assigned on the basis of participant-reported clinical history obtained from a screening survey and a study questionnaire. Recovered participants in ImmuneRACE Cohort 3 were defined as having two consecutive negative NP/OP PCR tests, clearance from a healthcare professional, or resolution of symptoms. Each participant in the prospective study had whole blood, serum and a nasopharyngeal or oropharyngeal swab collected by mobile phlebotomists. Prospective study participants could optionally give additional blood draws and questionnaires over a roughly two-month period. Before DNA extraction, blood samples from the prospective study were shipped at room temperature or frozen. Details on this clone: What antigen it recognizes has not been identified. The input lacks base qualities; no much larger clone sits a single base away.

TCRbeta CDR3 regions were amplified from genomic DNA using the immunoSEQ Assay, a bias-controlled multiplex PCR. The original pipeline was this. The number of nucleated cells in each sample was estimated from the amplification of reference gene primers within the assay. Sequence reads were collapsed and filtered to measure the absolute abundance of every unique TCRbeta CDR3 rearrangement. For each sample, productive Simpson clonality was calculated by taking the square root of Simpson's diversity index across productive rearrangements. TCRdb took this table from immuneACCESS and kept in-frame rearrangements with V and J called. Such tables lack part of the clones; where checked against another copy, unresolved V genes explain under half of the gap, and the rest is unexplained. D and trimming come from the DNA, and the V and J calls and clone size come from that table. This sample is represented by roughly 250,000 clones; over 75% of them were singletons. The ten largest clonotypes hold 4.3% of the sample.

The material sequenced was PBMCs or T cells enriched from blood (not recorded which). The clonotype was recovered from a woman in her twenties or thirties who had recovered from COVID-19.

The DNA is as follows: TGCGCCAGCAGTGAGTCAAACAGGGGCCTAGCTATGAACACTGAAGCTTTCTTT. Translated, this gives CASSESNRGLAMNTEAFF. The receptor chain draws on TRBV10-1 and TRBJ1-1, and TRBD1 matches 7 of the central bases. The germline V gene (reference sequence) gives CDR1 as WNHNN and CDR2 as SYGVQD. V has 0 bases trimmed and J has 0 bases trimmed; junction bases matching no gene number 10. The CDR3 holds 18 amino acids from the cysteine to the phenylalanine. The CDR3 DNA has 54 bases and is translated from base 1.